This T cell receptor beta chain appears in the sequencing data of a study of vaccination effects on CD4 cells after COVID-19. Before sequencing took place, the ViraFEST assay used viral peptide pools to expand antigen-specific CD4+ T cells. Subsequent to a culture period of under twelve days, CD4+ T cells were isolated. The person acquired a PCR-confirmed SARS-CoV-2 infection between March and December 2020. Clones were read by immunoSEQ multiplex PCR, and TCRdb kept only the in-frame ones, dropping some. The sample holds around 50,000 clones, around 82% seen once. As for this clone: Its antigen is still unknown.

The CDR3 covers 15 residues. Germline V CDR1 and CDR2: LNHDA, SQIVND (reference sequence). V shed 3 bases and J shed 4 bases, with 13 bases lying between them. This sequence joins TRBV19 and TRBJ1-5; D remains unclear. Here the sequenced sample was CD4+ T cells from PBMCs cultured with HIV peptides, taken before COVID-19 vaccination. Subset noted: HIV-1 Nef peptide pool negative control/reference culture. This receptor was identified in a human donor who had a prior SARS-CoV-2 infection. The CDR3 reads CASSMVGLQNQPQHF. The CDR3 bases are TGTGCCAGTAGTATGGTTGGACTTCAGAATCAGCCCCAGCATTTT.